These 23 T cell receptor beta chains originate from one sample sequenced in a study of cytomegalovirus exposure and HLA in healthy donors. PCR used 60 Vbeta primers and 13 Jbeta primers. The repertoire was sequenced with immunoSEQ multiplex PCR; TCRdb's copy has only in-frame clones and lacks some. The table records over 150,000 clones, over 70% of them present only once. The sequenced material came from PBMCs. Source of these receptors: a woman aged 45-65 years in good health and CMV-seropositive.

A few counts support this clone. The chain couples TRBV14 to TRBJ1-2, with D hard to call. CDR3 length: 15 amino acids. CDR1 is SGHDN, CDR2 FVKESK, per germline. The V end lost 4 bases, the J end lost 4 bases, and 16 bases lay between the germline ends. The CDR3: CASSPGSFPTYGYTF. CDR3 coding DNA: TGTGCCAGCAGCCCGGGGAGTTTCCCAACCTATGGCTACACCTTC.

This clone has more than one count but fewer than ten. The chain links TRBV4-3 to TRBJ2-2, with TRBD2 identical over 7 bases. Trimming removed 3 bases from V and 0 bases from J; junction bases left unmatched: 1. The CDR3 spans 15 residues. Germline assignment: CDR1 LGHNA and CDR2 YSLEER. This chain's CDR3 is CASSHAGANTGELFF. CDR3 DNA sequence: TGCGCCAGCAGCCACGCGGGGGCGAACACCGGGGAGCTGTTTTTT.

V and J are TRBV18 and TRBJ1-5, with 9 bases identical to TRBD1. The trim removed 3 bases at V and 6 bases at J, leaving 6 bases unmatched. Germline loops: CDR1 KGHSH, CDR2 LQKENI. The CDR3 sequence is 15 residues long. CDR3 DNA sequence: TGTGCCAGCTCACCCGGACAGGGGAGCGGTCAGCCCCAGCATTTT. Protein sequence: CASSPGQGSGQPQHF.

In the case of this clone: At one end, the junction sequence differs from germline, possibly due to a read error. CDR3 DNA: TGTTCCAGCAGCCGTTCGACAGGGGCCCCCACAGATACGCAGTATTTT. This translates into CSSSRSTGAPTDTQYF. The chain joins TRBV7-9 to TRBJ2-3, with 8 bases matching TRBD1. Germline values: CDR1 SEHNR, CDR2 FQNEAQ (reference sequence). The CDR3 runs 16 residues.

The gene calls are TRBV7-6 and TRBJ1-4, with D possibly matching TRBD1 (6 bases). The germline V and J ends were trimmed by 5 bases and 7 bases, with 20 bases remaining between them. The CDR3 spans 16 residues. CDR1 SGHVS and CDR2 FNYEAQ come from the germline V gene. The CDR3 here is CASSPLGRGRGEKLFF. Here the CDR3 DNA reads TGTGCCAGCAGCCCCCTGGGCAGGGGCCGTGGTGAAAAACTGTTTTTT.

The chain recombines TRBV5-1 with TRBJ1-2; maybe TRBD1 (5 bases). Trimming took 2 bases from V and 6 from J, leaving 14 bases between them. There are 14 residues in the CDR3. The V gene's germline CDR1 is SGHRS and CDR2 YFSETQ. The CDR3 is CASSFRGKENGYTF. CDR3 nucleotide sequence: TGCGCCAGCAGCTTCCGGGGGAAGGAAAATGGCTACACCTTC. The whole variable domain, filled in from reference TRBV5-1 and TRBJ1-2, reads KAGVTQTPRYLIKTRGQQVTLSCSPISGHRSVSWYQQTPGQGLQFLFEYFSETQRNKGNFPGRFSGRQFSNSRSEMNVSTLELGDSALYLCASSFRGKENGYTFGSGTRLTVV.

This sequence joins TRBV5-4 and TRBJ1-1; TRBD1 aligns across 9 bases. Per germline, CDR1 SGHNT and CDR2 YYREEE (reference sequence). With V trimmed by 4 bases and J by 6 bases, 7 bases remained unmatched. The CDR3 has 14 residues. CDR3 in DNA: TGTGCCAGCAGCCGGGACAGGGACCTATCTGAAGCTTTCTTT. Protein: CASSRDRDLSEAFF.

This clone appeared once. V is TRBV19 and J is TRBJ2-3, with 14 bases that match TRBD2. J was trimmed by 7 bases and V by 11 bases; bases with no gene match: 5. The germline CDR1 and CDR2 sequences are LNHDA and SQIVND (reference sequence). The CDR3 runs 13 residues. CDR3 DNA: TGTGCCGCCGGGACTAGCGGGGGCCATACGCAGTATTTT. Protein: CAAGTSGGHTQYF.

This clone was found once. The chain is built from TRBV7-2 and TRBJ2-7; D may be TRBD2 (6 bases). This CDR3 comprises 15 residues. The V gene lost 6 bases and the J gene lost 0 bases, with 15 bases spanning the gap. CDR1 and CDR2 (germline): SGHTA, FQGNSA. CDR3 amino acids: CASSYRGGVSYEQYF. The CDR3 DNA reads as TGTGCCAGCAGTTATAGGGGCGGGGTCTCCTACGAGCAGTACTTC.

This chain connects TRBV7-2 to TRBJ1-5, with D perhaps matching TRBD1 (6 bases). The CDR3 has 13 amino acids. CDR1 and CDR2 from the germline V gene are SGHTA and FQGNSA. V was pared by 5 bases and J by 2 bases, with 7 bases between. CDR3 bases: TGTGCCAGCAGCCGACAGGGCAATCAGCCCCAGCATTTT. Translated: CASSRQGNQPQHF. Full variable domain (missing parts from reference TRBV7-2 and TRBJ1-5): GAGVSQSPSNKVTEKGKDVELRCDPISGHTALYWYRQSLGQGLEFLIYFQGNSAPDKSGLPSDRFSAERTGGSVSTLTIQRTQQEDSAVYLCASSRQGNQPQHFGDGTRLSIL.

This chain joins TRBV4-3 and TRBJ1-3; 7 nucleotides agree with TRBD1. V was pared by 4 bases and J by 1 base, with 4 bases of the junction left unmatched. The CDR3 is 15 amino acids. Germline values: CDR1 LGHNA, CDR2 YSLEER. The CDR3 nucleotides read TGCGCCAGCAGCCGAGCGACAGGGTCTGGAAACACCATATATTTT. Amino acid sequence: CASSRATGSGNTIYF.

This sequence joins TRBV4-3 and TRBJ1-6, with D uncertain. Germline-derived CDR1 and CDR2 are LGHNA and YSLEER. This CDR3 has 15 amino acids. Trimming removed 0 bases from V and 7 bases from J, with 10 bases in between. The CDR3 nucleotides are TGCGCCAGCAGCCAAGAGGAACAGTTAAATTCACCCCTCCACTTT. This translates into CASSQEEQLNSPLHF.

V is TRBV7-2 and J is TRBJ2-3; 7 positions match TRBD1. This CDR3 region has 13 residues. Germline CDR1 is SGHTA and CDR2 is FQGNSA. Trimming cost V 5 bases and J 5 bases; bases outside gene matches: 4. CDR3 sequence: CASSRQGGDTQYF. The CDR3 DNA reads as TGTGCCAGCAGCCGACAGGGTGGAGATACGCAGTATTTT.

The chain links TRBV2 to TRBJ2-7; D remains unclear. CDR1 and CDR2 from the germline V gene are SNHLY and FYNNEI. This CDR3 is built from 14 residues. Trimming shortened V by 1 base and J by 2 bases, and 9 bases separated the two germline ends. The CDR3 is CASSEGGGAYEQYF. CDR3 in DNA: TGTGCCAGCAGTGAAGGCGGCGGTGCCTACGAGCAGTACTTC.

This chain links TRBV12-5 with TRBJ1-2, with D possibly matching TRBD1 (5 bases). The CDR3 extends over 14 amino acids. Trimming pared 1 base from V and 0 bases from J, leaving 6 bases between. The V gene's germline CDR1 is LGHNT and CDR2 FRNRAP. The chain's CDR3 is CASGLGGANYGYTF. CDR3 DNA sequence: TGTGCTAGTGGTTTGGGGGGGGCTAACTATGGCTACACCTTC.

The chain employs TRBV19 and TRBJ2-7; tentatively, D is TRBD2 (6 bases). The length of the CDR3 is 14 residues. V lost 3 bases and J lost 2, with 11 bases in between. Germline V lookup: CDR1 LNHDA, CDR2 SQIVND (reference sequence). CDR3 sequence: CASSIAGFPYEQYF. CDR3 DNA: TGTGCCAGTAGTATTGCGGGGTTCCCCTACGAGCAGTACTTC.

V usage is TRBV27 and J usage is TRBJ2-3, with D maybe TRBD2 (6 bases). This CDR3 region has 16 residues. CDR1 is MNHEY, CDR2 SMNVEV, per germline (reference sequence). V was trimmed by 5 bases and J by 3 bases, leaving 18 bases between them. CDR3 in DNA: TGTGCCAGCAGTCCGGGGGACTCCTCTCCAACAGATACGCAGTATTTT. Its protein product is CASSPGDSSPTDTQYF.

V gene TRBV6-1 combines with J gene TRBJ1-1, with 10 bases aligning to TRBD1. The germline V gene encodes CDR1 MNHNS and CDR2 SASEGT. CDR3 length equals 13 residues. With 3 bases clipped from V and 11 bases from J, the junction kept 6 bases outside the gene matches. CDR3 residues: CASSDRDRGLAFF. The CDR3 DNA reads TGTGCCAGCAGTGACCGGGACAGGGGACTTGCTTTCTTT.

This chain joins TRBV5-1 and TRBJ1-1; unclear D gene. The V end lost 3 bases, the J end lost 1 base, and 10 bases lay between the germline ends. CDR3 length: 14 amino acids. The germline V gene has CDR1 SGHRS and CDR2 YFSETQ. CDR3 nucleotide sequence: TGCGCCAGCAGCTCCCTCGACACGAACACTGAAGCTTTCTTT. It translates to CASSSLDTNTEAFF.

The chain couples TRBV6-6 to TRBJ1-4; the D is unclear. This CDR3 is 13 amino acids long. Trimming cost V 2 bases and J 8 bases, with 9 bases left between them. Germline V gene sequence: CDR1 MNHNY, CDR2 SVGAGI (reference sequence). This CDR3 reads CASSYALGEKLFF. The CDR3 nucleotides read TGTGCCAGCAGTTACGCCCTCGGGGAAAAACTGTTTTTT.

The CDR3 DNA sequence: TGTGCCAGCAGCCCGGGACAGTCTTTTAACTATGGCTACACCTTC. Its protein product is CASSPGQSFNYGYTF. The V gene is TRBV6-6, the J gene TRBJ1-2; 7 nucleotides agree with TRBD1. After removal of 6 bases from V and 1 base from J, the junction contained 8 bases not matched to a gene. This CDR3 region has 15 residues. Germline V lookup: CDR1 MNHNY, CDR2 SVGAGI (reference sequence).

The rearrangement joins TRBV30 to TRBJ1-1, with no clear D. This CDR3 is built from 13 residues. Germline values: CDR1 GTSNPN, CDR2 SVGIG (reference sequence). Deletions cut 3 bases from V and 0 bases from J, with 8 bases between. The CDR3 is CAWSLSLNTEAFF. The CDR3 region has the DNA TGTGCCTGGAGCCTCTCTCTGAACACTGAAGCTTTCTTT.

The V call is TRBV6-1, the J call TRBJ2-5; weak D call: TRBD1 (5 bases). Per germline, CDR1 MNHNS and CDR2 SASEGT. The V gene lost 1 base and the J gene lost 2 bases, with 8 bases spanning the gap. This CDR3 has 14 residues. The CDR3 nucleotides are TGTGCCAGCAGTGAAGGACAGCATCAAGAGACCCAGTACTTC. Its protein is CASSEGQHQETQYF.